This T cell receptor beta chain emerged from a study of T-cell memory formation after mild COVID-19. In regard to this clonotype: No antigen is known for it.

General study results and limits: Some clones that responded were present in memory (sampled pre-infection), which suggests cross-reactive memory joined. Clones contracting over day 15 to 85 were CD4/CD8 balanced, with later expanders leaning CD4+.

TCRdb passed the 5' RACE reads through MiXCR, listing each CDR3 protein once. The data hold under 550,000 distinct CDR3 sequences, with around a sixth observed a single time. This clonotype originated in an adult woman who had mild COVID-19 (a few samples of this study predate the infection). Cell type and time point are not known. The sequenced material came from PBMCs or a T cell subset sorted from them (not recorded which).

As DNA, the CDR3 is TGCAGCGTTGGGCCCCTGGGTAGCGCCCTAGGGAGTGAGCAGTTCTTC. This sequence encodes CSVGPLGSALGSEQFF. The chain recombines TRBV29-1 with TRBJ2-1; D is possibly TRBD2 (5 bases). This CDR3 contains 16 residues. Germline loops: CDR1 SQVTM, CDR2 ANQGSEA. Trimming took off 4 bases at V and 9 bases at J, with 25 bases between the two ends.